These T cell receptor beta chains were read from a single sample in a study of T-cell memory formation after mild COVID-19. TCRdb processed the 5' RACE reads anew with MiXCR; each CDR3 protein has one entry. The data show around 210,000 distinct CDR3 sequences, 7.5% to 10% seen once. The specimen was PBMCs or a T cell subset sorted from them (not recorded which). The receptors were gathered from a man aged 18 to 29 who had mild COVID-19 (a few samples of this study predate the infection). Cell type and time point are not known. CDR3s include the opening cysteine and the closing phenylalanine or tryptophan. A D gene is named only where the DNA matches it firmly. Rows may omit the clone size; those that give it use once, few, many or a size class.

>TRBV5-1|many|NA|TRBJ2-7
TGCGCCAGCAGCTGGGACAACACCTACGAGCAGTACTTC
CASSWDNTYEQYF
>TRBV7-9|few|TRBD1|TRBJ1-4
TGTGCCAGCAGCTTGACAGGGGGAGTTGAAAAACTGTTTTTT
CASSLTGGVEKLFF
>TRBV9|few|NA|TRBJ1-1
TGTGCCAGCAGCGCCACAGGTTCAGCTGAAGCTTTCTTT
CASSATGSAEAFF
>TRBV6-5|few|NA|TRBJ1-3
TGTGCCAGCAGCACGACTAGAGGTCTGGGAAACACCATATATTTT
CASSTTRGLGNTIYF
>TRBV5-1|NA|NA|TRBJ1-2
TGCGCCAGCAGCTCCGAGCGGACAGCCTATGGCTACACCTTC
CASSSERTAYGYTF
>TRBV5-1|few|TRBD1|TRBJ2-2
TGCGCCAGCAGCTTAAGAGGACAGGATTACACCGGGGAGCTGTTTTTT
CASSLRGQDYTGELFF
>TRBV3-1|many|TRBD1|TRBJ1-1
TGTGCCAGCAGCCAAGACAGGGGGTGTTGTGAAGCTTTCTTT
CASSQDRGCCEAFF
>TRBV12-3/TRBV12-4|NA|NA|TRBJ2-4
TGTGCCAGCAGTTTCTCGGGGGCCAAAAACATTCAGTACTTC
CASSFSGAKNIQYF
>TRBV19|NA|NA|TRBJ1-2
TGTGCCAGTAGTATGGGCCGGGCCGATCCTTTCTATGGCTACACCTTC
CASSMGRADPFYGYTF
>TRBV2|many|TRBD2|TRBJ2-7
TGTGCCAGCAGCAGGACTAGCGGTTCCTACGAGCAGTACTTC
CASSRTSGSYEQYF
>TRBV5-6|many|NA|TRBJ2-7
TGTGCCAGCAGCTTGGTGCGTGCGGGGAACTACGAGCAGTACTTC
CASSLVRAGNYEQYF
>TRBV6-2/TRBV6-3|few|NA|TRBJ2-1
TGTGCCAGCAGACCCTACGACACCTTCTCCTACAATGAGCAGTTCTTC
CASRPYDTFSYNEQFF
>TRBV20-1|NA|NA|TRBJ1-2
TGCAGTGCTCCCCGATTGGACATCTATGGCTACACCTTC
CSAPRLDIYGYTF
>TRBV4-3|NA|NA|TRBJ2-7
TGCGCCAGCAGCCAATACCGACAGGATGCCTACGAGCAGTACTTC
CASSQYRQDAYEQYF
>TRBV11-2|NA|NA|TRBJ1-1
TGTGCCAGCAGCCCCCGAATAGGGCAGCTTGAAGCTTTCTTT
CASSPRIGQLEAFF
>TRBV12-3/TRBV12-4|NA|TRBD2|TRBJ2-7
TGTGCCAGCCGGGAAGCGGGGAACGAGCAGTACTTC
CASREAGNEQYF
>TRBV24-1|few|NA|TRBJ2-1
TGTGCCACCAGTGCAGGCGGGGGCGGGGAGCAGTTCTTC
CATSAGGGGEQFF
>TRBV19|few|NA|TRBJ1-3
TGTGCCAGTAGTATTATCTACGAGGGGGGAACTGGAAACACCATATATTTT
CASSIIYEGGTGNTIYF
>TRBV20-1|NA|NA|TRBJ2-5
TGCAGTGCTGGCCGTGGATCAGAAGAGACCCAGTACTTC
CSAGRGSEETQYF
>TRBV7-2|many|NA|TRBJ1-4
TGTGCCAGCAGCCCCCGTCTTAATGAAAAACTGTTTTTT
CASSPRLNEKLFF
>TRBV12-3/TRBV12-4|NA|NA|TRBJ2-7
TGTGCCAGCAGTTTTAGGGTTTACCCCTACGAGCAGTACTTC
CASSFRVYPYEQYF
>TRBV6-5|NA|NA|TRBJ1-1
TGTGCCAGCAGTGCCATCGGGGACACTGAAGCTTTCTTT
CASSAIGDTEAFF
>TRBV4-3|few|NA|TRBJ1-2
TGCGCCAGCAGCCAAGATGGAAAAGTGTCGGGGGGAAATGGCTACACCTTC
CASSQDGKVSGGNGYTF
>TRBV20-1|NA|NA|TRBJ2-5
TGCAGTGCTAGAAGGGAGTACCAAGAGACCCAGTACTTC
CSARREYQETQYF
>TRBV10-1|few|NA|TRBJ2-1
TGCGCCAGCAGTGAGTCTTGGCCTCTAGGGAGCTCCTACAATGAGCAGTTCTTC
CASSESWPLGSSYNEQFF
>TRBV7-2|NA|NA|TRBJ2-7
TGTGCCAGCAGAAAGGGGGGACCTGAGGGCGAGCAGTACTTC
CASRKGGPEGEQYF
>TRBV5-1|NA|TRBD2|TRBJ2-3
TGCGCCAGCAGCTCGGCTAGCGGGGGAGATACGCAGTATTTT
CASSSASGGDTQYF
>TRBV29-1|few|TRBD1|TRBJ1-2
TGCAGCGTTGGGACAGGGAATTATGGCTACACCTTC
CSVGTGNYGYTF
>TRBV11-3|NA|NA|TRBJ2-2
TGTGCCAGCAGCTTCCGTCAAGGGGTCGGGGAGCTGTTTTTT
CASSFRQGVGELFF